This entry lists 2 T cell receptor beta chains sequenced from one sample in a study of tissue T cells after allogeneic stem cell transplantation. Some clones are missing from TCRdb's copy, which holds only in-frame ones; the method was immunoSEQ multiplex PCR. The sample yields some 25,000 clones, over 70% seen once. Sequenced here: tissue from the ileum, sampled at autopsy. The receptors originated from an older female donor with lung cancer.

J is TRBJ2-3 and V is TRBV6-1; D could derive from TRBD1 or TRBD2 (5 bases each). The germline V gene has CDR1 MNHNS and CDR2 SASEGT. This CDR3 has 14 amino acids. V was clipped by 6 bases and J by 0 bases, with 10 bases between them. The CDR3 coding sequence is TGTGCCAGCAGGGGGACCGTGAGCACAGATACGCAGTATTTT. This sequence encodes CASRGTVSTDTQYF.

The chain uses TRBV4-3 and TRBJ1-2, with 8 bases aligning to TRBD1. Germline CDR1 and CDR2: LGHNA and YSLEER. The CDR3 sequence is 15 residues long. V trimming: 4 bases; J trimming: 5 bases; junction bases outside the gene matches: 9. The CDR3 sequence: CASSLETGVKYGYTF. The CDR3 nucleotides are TGCGCCAGCAGCCTAGAGACAGGGGTAAAGTATGGCTACACCTTC.